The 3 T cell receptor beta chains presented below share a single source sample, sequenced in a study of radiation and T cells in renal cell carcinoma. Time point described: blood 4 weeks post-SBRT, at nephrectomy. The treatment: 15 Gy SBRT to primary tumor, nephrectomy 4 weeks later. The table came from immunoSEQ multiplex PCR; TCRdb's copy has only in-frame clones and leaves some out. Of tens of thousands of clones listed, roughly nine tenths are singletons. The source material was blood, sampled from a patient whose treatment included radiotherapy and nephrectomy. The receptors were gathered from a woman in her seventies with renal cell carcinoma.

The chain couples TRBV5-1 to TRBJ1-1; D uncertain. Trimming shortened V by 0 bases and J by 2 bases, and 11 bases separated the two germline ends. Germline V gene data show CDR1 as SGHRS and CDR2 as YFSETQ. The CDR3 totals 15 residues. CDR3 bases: TGCGCCAGCAGCTTGGGCGGAAAATTTAACACTGAAGCTTTCTTT. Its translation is CASSLGGKFNTEAFF.

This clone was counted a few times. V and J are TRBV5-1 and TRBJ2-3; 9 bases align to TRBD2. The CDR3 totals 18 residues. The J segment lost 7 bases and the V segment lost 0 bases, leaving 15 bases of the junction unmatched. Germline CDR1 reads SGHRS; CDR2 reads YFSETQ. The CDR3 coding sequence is TGCGCCAGCAGCTTGGCAATAGCGGGGGCTAGGGAAGGGTATACGCAGTATTTT. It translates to CASSLAIAGAREGYTQYF.

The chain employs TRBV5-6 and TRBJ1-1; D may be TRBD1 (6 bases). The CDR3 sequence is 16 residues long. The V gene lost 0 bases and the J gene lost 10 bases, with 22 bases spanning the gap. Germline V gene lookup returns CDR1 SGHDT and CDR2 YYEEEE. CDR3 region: CASSLGPNREVVTAFF. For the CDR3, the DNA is TGTGCCAGCAGCTTGGGGCCCAACAGGGAGGTAGTGACAGCTTTCTTT.